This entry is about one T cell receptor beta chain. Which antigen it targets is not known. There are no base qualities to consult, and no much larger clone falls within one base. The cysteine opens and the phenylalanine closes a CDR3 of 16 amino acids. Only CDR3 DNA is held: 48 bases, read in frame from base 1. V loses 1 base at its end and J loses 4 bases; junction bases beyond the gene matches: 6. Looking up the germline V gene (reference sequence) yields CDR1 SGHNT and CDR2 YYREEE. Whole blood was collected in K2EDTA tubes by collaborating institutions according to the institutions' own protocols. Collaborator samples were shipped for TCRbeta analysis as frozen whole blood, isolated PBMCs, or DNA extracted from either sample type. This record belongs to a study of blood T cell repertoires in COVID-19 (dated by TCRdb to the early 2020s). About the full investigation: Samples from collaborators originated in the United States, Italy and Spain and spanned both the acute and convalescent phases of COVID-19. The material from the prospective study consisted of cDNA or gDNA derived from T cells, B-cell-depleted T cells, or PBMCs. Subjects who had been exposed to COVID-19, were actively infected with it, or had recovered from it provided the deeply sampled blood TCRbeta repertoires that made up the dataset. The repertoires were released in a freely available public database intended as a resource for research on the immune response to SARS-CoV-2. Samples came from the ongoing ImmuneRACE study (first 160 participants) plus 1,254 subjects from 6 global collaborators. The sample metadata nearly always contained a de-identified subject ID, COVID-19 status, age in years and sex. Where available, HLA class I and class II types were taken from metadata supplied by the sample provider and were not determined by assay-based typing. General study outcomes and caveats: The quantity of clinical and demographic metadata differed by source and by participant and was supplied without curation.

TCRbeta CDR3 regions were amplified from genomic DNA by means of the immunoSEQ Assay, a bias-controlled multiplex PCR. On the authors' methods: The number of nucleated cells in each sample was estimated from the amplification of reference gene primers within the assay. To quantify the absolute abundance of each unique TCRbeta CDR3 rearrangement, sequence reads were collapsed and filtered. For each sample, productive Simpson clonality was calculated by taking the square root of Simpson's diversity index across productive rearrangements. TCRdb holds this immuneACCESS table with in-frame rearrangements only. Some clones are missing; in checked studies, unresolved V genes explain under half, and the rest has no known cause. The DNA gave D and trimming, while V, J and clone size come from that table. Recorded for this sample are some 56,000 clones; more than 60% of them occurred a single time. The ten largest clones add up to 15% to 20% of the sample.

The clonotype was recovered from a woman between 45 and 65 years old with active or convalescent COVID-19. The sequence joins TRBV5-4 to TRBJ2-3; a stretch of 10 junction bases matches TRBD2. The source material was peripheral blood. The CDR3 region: CASSLTLAGEADTQYF. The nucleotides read TGTGCCAGCAGCTTGACCCTAGCGGGAGAGGCAGATACGCAGTATTTT.